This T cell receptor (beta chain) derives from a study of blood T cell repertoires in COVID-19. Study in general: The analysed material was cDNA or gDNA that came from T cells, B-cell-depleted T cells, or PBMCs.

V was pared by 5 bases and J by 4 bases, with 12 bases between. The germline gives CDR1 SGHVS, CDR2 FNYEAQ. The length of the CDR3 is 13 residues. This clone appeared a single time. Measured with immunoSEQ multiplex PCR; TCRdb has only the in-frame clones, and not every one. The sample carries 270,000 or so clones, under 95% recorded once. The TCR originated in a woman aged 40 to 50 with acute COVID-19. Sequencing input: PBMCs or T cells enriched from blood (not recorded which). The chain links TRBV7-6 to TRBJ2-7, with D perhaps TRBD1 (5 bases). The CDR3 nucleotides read TGTGCCAGCAGCGGTGGCAGGGAATACGAGCAGTACTTC. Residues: CASSGGREYEQYF.